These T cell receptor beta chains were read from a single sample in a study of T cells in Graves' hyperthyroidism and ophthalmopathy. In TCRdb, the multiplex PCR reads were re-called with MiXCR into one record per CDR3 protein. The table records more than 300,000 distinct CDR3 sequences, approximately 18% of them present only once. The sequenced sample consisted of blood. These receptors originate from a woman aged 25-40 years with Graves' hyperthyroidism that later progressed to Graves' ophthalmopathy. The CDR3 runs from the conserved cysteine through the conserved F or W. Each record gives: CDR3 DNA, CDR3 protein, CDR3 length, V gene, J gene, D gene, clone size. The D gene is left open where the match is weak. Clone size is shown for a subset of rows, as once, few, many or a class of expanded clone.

CDR3 DNA: TGTGCCAGTAGTCTAGACAGGGGCAATGAGCAGTTCTTC; CDR3 protein: CASSLDRGNEQFF; CDR3 length: 13; V gene: TRBV19; J gene: TRBJ2-1; D gene: TRBD1; clone size: many
CDR3 DNA: TGTGCCAGCAGTTCCGGGAGACACTATGGCTACACCTTC; CDR3 protein: CASSSGRHYGYTF; CDR3 length: 13; V gene: TRBV28; J gene: TRBJ1-2; D gene: .; clone size: .
CDR3 DNA: TGCAGTGCTAGAGATGACCGGGCATGGTCACATAGCAATCAGCCCCAGCATTTT; CDR3 protein: CSARDDRAWSHSNQPQHF; CDR3 length: 18; V gene: TRBV20-1; J gene: TRBJ1-5; D gene: .; clone size: .
CDR3 DNA: TGTGCCATCACCGCAGGGGAAACTAACTATGGCTACACCTTC; CDR3 protein: CAITAGETNYGYTF; CDR3 length: 14; V gene: TRBV10-3; J gene: TRBJ1-2; D gene: .; clone size: many
CDR3 DNA: TGCGCCAGCAGCTTGGTACGCGGCCGGACACTAGCGACGGATACGCAGTATTTT; CDR3 protein: CASSLVRGRTLATDTQYF; CDR3 length: 18; V gene: TRBV5-1; J gene: TRBJ2-3; D gene: TRBD2; clone size: many
CDR3 DNA: TGTGCCAGCAGCCTGACAGGAGAGAGCACAGATACGCAGTATTTT; CDR3 protein: CASSLTGESTDTQYF; CDR3 length: 15; V gene: TRBV5-6; J gene: TRBJ2-3; D gene: .; clone size: few
CDR3 DNA: TGTGCCAGCAGTTTTTCTTATACTGAGACAGGGCTAACCTACGAGCAGTACTTC; CDR3 protein: CASSFSYTETGLTYEQYF; CDR3 length: 18; V gene: TRBV28; J gene: TRBJ2-7; D gene: TRBD1; clone size: .
CDR3 DNA: TGTGCCAGCAGTTATATCCCAGGGGTCAACCAAGAGACCCAGTACTTC; CDR3 protein: CASSYIPGVNQETQYF; CDR3 length: 16; V gene: TRBV6-5; J gene: TRBJ2-5; D gene: .; clone size: many
CDR3 DNA: TGTGCCAGCAGTGAAGCGGGGGATAGCTCCTACGAGCAGTACTTC; CDR3 protein: CASSEAGDSSYEQYF; CDR3 length: 15; V gene: TRBV2; J gene: TRBJ2-7; D gene: .; clone size: .
CDR3 DNA: TGTGCCAGCAGTTTCGATAGGGCGAGGACTGAAGCTTTCTTT; CDR3 protein: CASSFDRARTEAFF; CDR3 length: 14; V gene: TRBV27; J gene: TRBJ1-1; D gene: .; clone size: many
CDR3 DNA: TGTGCCAGCAGAGGGACAGGGGGCGTTGGATCCGAGCAGTTCTTC; CDR3 protein: CASRGTGGVGSEQFF; CDR3 length: 15; V gene: TRBV4-2; J gene: TRBJ2-1; D gene: TRBD1; clone size: .
CDR3 DNA: TGCGCCAGCAGCTGGGGGACTAGCGGCGCAGATACGCAGTATTTT; CDR3 protein: CASSWGTSGADTQYF; CDR3 length: 15; V gene: TRBV5-1; J gene: TRBJ2-3; D gene: TRBD2; clone size: many
CDR3 DNA: TGTGCCAGCAGTTACGGACTAGCGGGAGAGGAGACCCAGTACTTC; CDR3 protein: CASSYGLAGEETQYF; CDR3 length: 15; V gene: TRBV2; J gene: TRBJ2-5; D gene: TRBD2; clone size: .
CDR3 DNA: TGTGCCAGCAGTTCGGGACGTCTTCAAGAGACCCAGTACTTC; CDR3 protein: CASSSGRLQETQYF; CDR3 length: 14; V gene: TRBV12-3/TRBV12-4; J gene: TRBJ2-5; D gene: .; clone size: many
CDR3 DNA: TGTGCTGAGGGACAAAGCTCCTACGAGCAGTACTTC; CDR3 protein: CAEGQSSYEQYF; CDR3 length: 12; V gene: TRBV2; J gene: TRBJ2-7; D gene: .; clone size: many
CDR3 DNA: TGTGCCACCAGCAGAGGTAGGACCTCCTACGAGCAGTACTTC; CDR3 protein: CATSRGRTSYEQYF; CDR3 length: 14; V gene: TRBV15; J gene: TRBJ2-7; D gene: .; clone size: .
CDR3 DNA: TGTGCCAGCAGTCCCCCCCGACAGGGCAGGAACACTGAAGCTTTCTTT; CDR3 protein: CASSPPRQGRNTEAFF; CDR3 length: 16; V gene: TRBV13; J gene: TRBJ1-1; D gene: TRBD1; clone size: .
CDR3 DNA: TGTGCCAGCAGGTACGCAGATACGCAGTATTTT; CDR3 protein: CASRYADTQYF; CDR3 length: 11; V gene: TRBV28; J gene: TRBJ2-3; D gene: .; clone size: .
CDR3 DNA: TGTGCCACCAAAAGGGGTCCTGACGAGCAGTACTTC; CDR3 protein: CATKRGPDEQYF; CDR3 length: 12; V gene: TRBV27; J gene: TRBJ2-7; D gene: .; clone size: few
CDR3 DNA: TGTGCCAGCAGTGCGGGACAGCAAGAGACCCAGTACTTC; CDR3 protein: CASSAGQQETQYF; CDR3 length: 13; V gene: TRBV12-3/TRBV12-4; J gene: TRBJ2-5; D gene: .; clone size: .
CDR3 DNA: TGTGCCAGCAGTGATCCTGAACAGATCCTCGGATTCCAAAACATTCAGTACTTC; CDR3 protein: CASSDPEQILGFQNIQYF; CDR3 length: 18; V gene: TRBV2; J gene: TRBJ2-4; D gene: .; clone size: many
CDR3 DNA: TGTGCCAGCAGCCTCGGGACGGCCGAAAAACTGTTTTTT; CDR3 protein: CASSLGTAEKLFF; CDR3 length: 13; V gene: TRBV3-1; J gene: TRBJ1-4; D gene: .; clone size: many
CDR3 DNA: TGTGCCAGCAGCCCCCCGGGGTGGGGCACTGAAGCTTTCTTT; CDR3 protein: CASSPPGWGTEAFF; CDR3 length: 14; V gene: TRBV6-1; J gene: TRBJ1-1; D gene: .; clone size: many
CDR3 DNA: TGTGCCAGCTCACTAATAGCGGGAAGGAGGAATGAGCAGTTCTTC; CDR3 protein: CASSLIAGRRNEQFF; CDR3 length: 15; V gene: TRBV18; J gene: TRBJ2-1; D gene: TRBD2; clone size: many
CDR3 DNA: TGTGCCAGCAGCCACCCGGGACAGACTACAGATACGCAGTATTTT; CDR3 protein: CASSHPGQTTDTQYF; CDR3 length: 15; V gene: TRBV7-2; J gene: TRBJ2-3; D gene: TRBD1; clone size: few
CDR3 DNA: TGTGCCAGCAGAGGGGGGGCAGGTGCCCGATCCTATGGCTACACCTTC; CDR3 protein: CASRGGAGARSYGYTF; CDR3 length: 16; V gene: TRBV28; J gene: TRBJ1-2; D gene: .; clone size: many
CDR3 DNA: TGTGCCAGCAGCGTAGACTTAGCGGGAGGGTTCTACGAGCAGTACTTC; CDR3 protein: CASSVDLAGGFYEQYF; CDR3 length: 16; V gene: TRBV11-2; J gene: TRBJ2-7; D gene: TRBD2; clone size: many
CDR3 DNA: TGTGCCAGCAGTTTAAGCGGGTTTACCGGGGAGCTGTTTTTT; CDR3 protein: CASSLSGFTGELFF; CDR3 length: 14; V gene: TRBV28; J gene: TRBJ2-2; D gene: .; clone size: many
CDR3 DNA: TGTGCCAGCAGCCAAGATTGGATCGACGGGGACAAAAGCTACGAGCAGTACTTC; CDR3 protein: CASSQDWIDGDKSYEQYF; CDR3 length: 18; V gene: TRBV3-1; J gene: TRBJ2-7; D gene: .; clone size: .
CDR3 DNA: TGTGCCTGGAGTGCGACCGGATACAATGAGCAGTTCTTC; CDR3 protein: CAWSATGYNEQFF; CDR3 length: 13; V gene: TRBV30; J gene: TRBJ2-1; D gene: .; clone size: .
CDR3 DNA: TGCGCCAGCAGCTTGGACAGTTCGAGCTACACCTTC; CDR3 protein: CASSLDSSSYTF; CDR3 length: 12; V gene: TRBV5-1; J gene: TRBJ1-2; D gene: .; clone size: .
CDR3 DNA: TGTGCCAGCAGCTTAGGATCCCAGGGTGGGGGATACACTGAAGCTTTCTTT; CDR3 protein: CASSLGSQGGGYTEAFF; CDR3 length: 17; V gene: TRBV7-8; J gene: TRBJ1-1; D gene: .; clone size: .
CDR3 DNA: TGCAGCGCCTCCCCTTTGGTTTCTGAGCAGTTCTTC; CDR3 protein: CSASPLVSEQFF; CDR3 length: 12; V gene: TRBV29-1; J gene: TRBJ2-1; D gene: .; clone size: .
CDR3 DNA: TGTGCCACCAAGGCGTCAACTAATGAAAAACTGTTTTTT; CDR3 protein: CATKASTNEKLFF; CDR3 length: 13; V gene: TRBV14; J gene: TRBJ1-4; D gene: .; clone size: few
CDR3 DNA: TGCGCCAGCAGCTTTGGACTAGCGGGGCAAGAGACCCAGTACTTC; CDR3 protein: CASSFGLAGQETQYF; CDR3 length: 15; V gene: TRBV5-1; J gene: TRBJ2-5; D gene: TRBD2; clone size: .
CDR3 DNA: TGTGCCAGCAGCGAAGTTGATGAAAAACTGTTTTTT; CDR3 protein: CASSEVDEKLFF; CDR3 length: 12; V gene: TRBV3-1; J gene: TRBJ1-4; D gene: .; clone size: .
CDR3 DNA: TGTGCTAGCAGCTCTGCGCTCGGGACTGAAGCTTTCTTT; CDR3 protein: CASSSALGTEAFF; CDR3 length: 13; V gene: TRBV7-7; J gene: TRBJ1-1; D gene: .; clone size: many
CDR3 DNA: TGCAGTGCTAGGCCGGACAGAAACACTGAAGCTTTCTTT; CDR3 protein: CSARPDRNTEAFF; CDR3 length: 13; V gene: TRBV20-1; J gene: TRBJ1-1; D gene: .; clone size: many
CDR3 DNA: TGTGCCTGGCCCGACACTTACTCGCCCCAACCCCTCCACTTT; CDR3 protein: CAWPDTYSPQPLHF; CDR3 length: 14; V gene: TRBV30; J gene: TRBJ1-6; D gene: .; clone size: many
CDR3 DNA: TGTGCCAGCAGTTCCATCAAACTTCGGCCTCATTCTCACGGGGCCAACGTCCTGACTTTC; CDR3 protein: CASSSIKLRPHSHGANVLTF; CDR3 length: 20; V gene: TRBV28; J gene: TRBJ2-6; D gene: .; clone size: many
CDR3 DNA: TGTGCCAGCAGTTTTGGGACAAAGTACGAGCAGTACTTC; CDR3 protein: CASSFGTKYEQYF; CDR3 length: 13; V gene: TRBV27; J gene: TRBJ2-7; D gene: .; clone size: many
CDR3 DNA: TGCGCCAGCAGCTTACACTTAGCGGGAGAATCTTTCGAGCAGTACTTC; CDR3 protein: CASSLHLAGESFEQYF; CDR3 length: 16; V gene: TRBV5-1; J gene: TRBJ2-7; D gene: TRBD2; clone size: many